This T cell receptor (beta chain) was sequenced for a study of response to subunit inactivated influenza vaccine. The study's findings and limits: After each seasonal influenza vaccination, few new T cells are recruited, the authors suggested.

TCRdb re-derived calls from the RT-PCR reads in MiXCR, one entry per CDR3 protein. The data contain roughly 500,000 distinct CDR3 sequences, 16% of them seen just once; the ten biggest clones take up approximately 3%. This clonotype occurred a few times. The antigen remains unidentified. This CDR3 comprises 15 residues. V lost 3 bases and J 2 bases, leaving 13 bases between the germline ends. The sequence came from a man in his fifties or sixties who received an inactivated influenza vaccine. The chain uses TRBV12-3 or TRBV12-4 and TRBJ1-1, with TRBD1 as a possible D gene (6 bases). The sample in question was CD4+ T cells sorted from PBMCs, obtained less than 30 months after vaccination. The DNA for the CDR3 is TGTGCCAGCAGTTTCGACAGGAGGACTAACACTGAAGCTTTCTTT. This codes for CASSFDRRTNTEAFF.